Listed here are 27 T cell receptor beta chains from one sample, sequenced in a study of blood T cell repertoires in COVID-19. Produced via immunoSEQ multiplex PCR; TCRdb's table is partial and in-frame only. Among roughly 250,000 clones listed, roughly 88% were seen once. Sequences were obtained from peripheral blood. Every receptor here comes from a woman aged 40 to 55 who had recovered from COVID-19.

The CDR3 loop is CAISDGGQGETQYF. CDR3 nucleotide sequence: TGTGCCATCAGTGATGGGGGACAGGGGGAGACCCAGTACTTC. This sequence joins TRBV10-3 and TRBJ2-5; 10 nucleotides agree with TRBD1. This CDR3 has 14 amino acids. The junction had 3 bases not matched to a gene; V was cut back by 3 bases and J by 5 bases. Germline assignment: CDR1 ENHRY and CDR2 SYGVKD.

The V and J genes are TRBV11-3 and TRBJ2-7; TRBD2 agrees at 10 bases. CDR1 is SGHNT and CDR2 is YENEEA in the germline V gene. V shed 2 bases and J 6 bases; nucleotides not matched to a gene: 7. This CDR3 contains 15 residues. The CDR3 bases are TGTGCCAGCAGCTTAAACCTAGCGGGGGTGAGCGAGCAGTACTTC. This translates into CASSLNLAGVSEQYF. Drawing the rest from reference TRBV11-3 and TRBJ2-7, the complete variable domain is EAGVVQSPRYKIIEKKQPVAFWCNPISGHNTLYWYLQNLGQGPELLIRYENEEAVDDSQLPKDRFSAERLKGVDSTLKIQPAELGDSAVYLCASSLNLAGVSEQYFGPGTRLTVT.

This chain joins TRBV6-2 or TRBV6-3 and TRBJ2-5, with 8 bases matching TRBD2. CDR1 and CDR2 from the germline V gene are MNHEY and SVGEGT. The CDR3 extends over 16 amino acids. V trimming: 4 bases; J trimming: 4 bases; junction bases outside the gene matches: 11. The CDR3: CASSSVGRASRETQYF. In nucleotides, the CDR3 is TGTGCCAGCAGTTCGGTCGGGAGGGCCTCTCGAGAGACCCAGTACTTC.

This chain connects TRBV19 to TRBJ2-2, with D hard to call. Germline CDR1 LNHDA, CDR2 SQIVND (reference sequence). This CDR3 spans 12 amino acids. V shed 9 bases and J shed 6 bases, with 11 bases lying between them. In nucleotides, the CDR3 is TGTGCCAGCGTCAGAGGTGCCGGGGAGCTGTTTTTT. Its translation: CASVRGAGELFF. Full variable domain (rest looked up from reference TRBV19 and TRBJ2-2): DGGITQSPKYLFRKEGQNVTLSCEQNLNHDAMYWYRQDPGQGLRLIYYSQIVNDFQKGDIAEGYSVSREKKESFPLTVTSAQKNPTAFYLCASVRGAGELFFGEGSRLTVL.

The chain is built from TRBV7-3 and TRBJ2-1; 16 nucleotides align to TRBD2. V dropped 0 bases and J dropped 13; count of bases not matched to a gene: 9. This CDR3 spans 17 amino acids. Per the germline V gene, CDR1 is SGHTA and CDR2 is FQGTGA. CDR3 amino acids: CASSLTPGTSGGAYQFF. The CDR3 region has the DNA TGTGCCAGCAGCTTAACGCCTGGGACTAGCGGGGGGGCATATCAGTTCTTC.

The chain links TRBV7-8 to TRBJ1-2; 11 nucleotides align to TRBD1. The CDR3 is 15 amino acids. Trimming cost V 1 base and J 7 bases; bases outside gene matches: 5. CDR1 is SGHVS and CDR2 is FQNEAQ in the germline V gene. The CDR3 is CASSLGGTGGPGYTF. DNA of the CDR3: TGTGCCAGCAGCTTAGGGGGGACAGGGGGGCCTGGCTACACCTTC.

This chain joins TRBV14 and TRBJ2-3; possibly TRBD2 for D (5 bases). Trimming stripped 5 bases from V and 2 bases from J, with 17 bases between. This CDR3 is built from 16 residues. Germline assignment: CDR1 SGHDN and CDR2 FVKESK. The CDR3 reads CASSDVRTSFTDTQYF. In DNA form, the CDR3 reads TGTGCCAGCAGCGACGTGCGGACTTCTTTCACAGATACGCAGTATTTT.

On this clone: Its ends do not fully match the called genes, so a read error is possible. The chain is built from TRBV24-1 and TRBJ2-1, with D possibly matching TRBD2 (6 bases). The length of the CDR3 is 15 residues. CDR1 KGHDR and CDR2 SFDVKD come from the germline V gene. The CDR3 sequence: CATSDPGDSHNEQFF. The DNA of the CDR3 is TGTGCCACCAGTGATCCGGGGGACTCCCACAATGAGCAGTTCTTC.

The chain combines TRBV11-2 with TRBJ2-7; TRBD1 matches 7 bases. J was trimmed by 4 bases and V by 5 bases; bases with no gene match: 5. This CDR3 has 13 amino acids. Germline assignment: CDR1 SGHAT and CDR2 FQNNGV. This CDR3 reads CASSPGTAYEQYF. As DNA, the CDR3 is TGTGCCAGCAGCCCCGGGACAGCGTACGAGCAGTACTTC.

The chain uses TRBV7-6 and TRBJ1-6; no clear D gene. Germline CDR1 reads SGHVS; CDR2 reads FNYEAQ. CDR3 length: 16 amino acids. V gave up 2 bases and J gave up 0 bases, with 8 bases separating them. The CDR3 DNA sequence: TGTGCCAGCAGCTTAACGGGGAGCTCCTATAATTCACCCCTCCACTTT. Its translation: CASSLTGSSYNSPLHF.

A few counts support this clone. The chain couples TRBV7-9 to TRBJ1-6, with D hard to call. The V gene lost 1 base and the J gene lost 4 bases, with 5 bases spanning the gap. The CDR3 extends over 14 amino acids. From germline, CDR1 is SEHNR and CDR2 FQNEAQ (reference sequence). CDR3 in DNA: TGTGCCAGCAGCTTAGGCCGGTATAATTCACCCCTCCACTTT. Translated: CASSLGRYNSPLHF.

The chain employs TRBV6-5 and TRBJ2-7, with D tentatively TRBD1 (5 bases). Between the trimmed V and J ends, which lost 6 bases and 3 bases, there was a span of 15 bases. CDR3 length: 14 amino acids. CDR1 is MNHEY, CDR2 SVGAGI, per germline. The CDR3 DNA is TGTGCCAGCAGCCCCCAGGGCGACCTCTACGAGCAGTACTTC. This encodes CASSPQGDLYEQYF.

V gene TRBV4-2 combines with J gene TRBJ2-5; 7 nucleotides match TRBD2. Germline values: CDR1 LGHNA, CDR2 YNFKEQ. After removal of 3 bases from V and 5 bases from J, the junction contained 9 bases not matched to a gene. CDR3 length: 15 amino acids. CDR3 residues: CASSHHAGEVETQYF. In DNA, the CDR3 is TGTGCCAGCAGCCATCACGCGGGGGAGGTGGAGACCCAGTACTTC.

CDR3 residues: CASSQDRAGNTIYF. Written as DNA, the CDR3 is TGTGCCAGCAGCCAAGACAGAGCTGGAAACACCATATATTTT. The V and J genes are TRBV5-6 and TRBJ1-3, with TRBD1 as a possible D gene (5 bases). This CDR3 spans 14 amino acids. Germline CDR1 reads SGHDT; CDR2 reads YYEEEE. V shed 4 bases and J shed 2 bases, with 10 bases lying between them.

The CDR3, as DNA: TGTGCCAGCAGTCGACAGGGAGAGGAGTACGAGCAGTACTTC. Translated: CASSRQGEEYEQYF. The chain is built from TRBV27 and TRBJ2-7, with 7 bases aligning to TRBD1. The CDR3 has 14 amino acids. The V gene end was trimmed by 5 bases and the J gene end by 4 bases; junction bases not matched to a gene: 8. The germline V gene encodes CDR1 MNHEY and CDR2 SMNVEV (reference sequence).

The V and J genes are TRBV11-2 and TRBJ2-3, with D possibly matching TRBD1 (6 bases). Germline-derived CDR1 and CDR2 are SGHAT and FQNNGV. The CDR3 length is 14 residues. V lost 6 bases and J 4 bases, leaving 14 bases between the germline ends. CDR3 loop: CASRKTGRADTQYF. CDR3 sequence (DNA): TGTGCCAGCAGAAAAACAGGGCGAGCAGATACGCAGTATTTT.

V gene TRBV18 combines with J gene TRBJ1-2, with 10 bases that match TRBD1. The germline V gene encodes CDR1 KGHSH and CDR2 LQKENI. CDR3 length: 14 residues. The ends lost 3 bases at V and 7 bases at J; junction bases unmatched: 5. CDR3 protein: CASSPAGTGVGYTF. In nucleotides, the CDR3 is TGTGCCAGCTCACCCGCCGGGACAGGGGTTGGCTACACCTTC.

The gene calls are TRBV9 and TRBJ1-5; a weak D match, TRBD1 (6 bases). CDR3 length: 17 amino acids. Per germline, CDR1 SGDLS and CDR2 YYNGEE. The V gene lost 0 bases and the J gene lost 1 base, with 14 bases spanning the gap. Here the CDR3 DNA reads TGTGCCAGCAGCGTAGCGGGGGGCCAAGGGAGCAATCAGCCCCAGCATTTT. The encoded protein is CASSVAGGQGSNQPQHF.

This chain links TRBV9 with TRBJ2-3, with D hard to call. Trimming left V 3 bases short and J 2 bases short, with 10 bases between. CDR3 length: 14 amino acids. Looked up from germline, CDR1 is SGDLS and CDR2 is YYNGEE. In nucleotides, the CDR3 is TGTGCCAGCAGCGCCCAGGCCAACACAGATACGCAGTATTTT. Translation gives CASSAQANTDTQYF.

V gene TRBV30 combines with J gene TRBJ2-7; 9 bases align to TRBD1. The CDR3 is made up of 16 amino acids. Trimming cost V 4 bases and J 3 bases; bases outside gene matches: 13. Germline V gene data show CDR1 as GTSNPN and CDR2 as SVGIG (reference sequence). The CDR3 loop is CAWTRPRTGGFYEQYF. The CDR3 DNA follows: TGTGCCTGGACTAGGCCCCGTACAGGGGGCTTCTACGAGCAGTACTTC.

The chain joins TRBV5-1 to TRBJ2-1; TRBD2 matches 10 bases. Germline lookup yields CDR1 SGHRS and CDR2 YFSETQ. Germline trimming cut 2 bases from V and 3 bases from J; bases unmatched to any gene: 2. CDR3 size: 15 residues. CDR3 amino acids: CASSLRTSGYNEQFF. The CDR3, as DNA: TGCGCCAGCAGCTTACGGACTAGCGGCTACAATGAGCAGTTCTTC.

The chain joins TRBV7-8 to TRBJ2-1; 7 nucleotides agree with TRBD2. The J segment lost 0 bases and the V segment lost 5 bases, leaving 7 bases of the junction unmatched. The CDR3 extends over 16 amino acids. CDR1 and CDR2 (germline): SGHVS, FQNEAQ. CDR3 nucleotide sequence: TGTGCCAGCAGCCGAAATCTAGCGGACTCCTACAATGAGCAGTTCTTC. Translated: CASSRNLADSYNEQFF.

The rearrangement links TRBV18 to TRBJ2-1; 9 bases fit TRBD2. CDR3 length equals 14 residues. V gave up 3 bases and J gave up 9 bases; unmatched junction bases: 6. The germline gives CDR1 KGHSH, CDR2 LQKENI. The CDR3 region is CASSPRTSDGEQFF. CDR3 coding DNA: TGTGCCAGCTCACCCCGGACTAGCGACGGTGAGCAGTTCTTC.

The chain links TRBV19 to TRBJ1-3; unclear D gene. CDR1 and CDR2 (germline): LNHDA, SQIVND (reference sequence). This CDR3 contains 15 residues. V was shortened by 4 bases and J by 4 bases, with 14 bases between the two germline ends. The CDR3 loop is CASSTDSGEGNTIYF. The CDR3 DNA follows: TGTGCCAGTAGTACCGACTCGGGTGAGGGAAACACCATATATTTT.

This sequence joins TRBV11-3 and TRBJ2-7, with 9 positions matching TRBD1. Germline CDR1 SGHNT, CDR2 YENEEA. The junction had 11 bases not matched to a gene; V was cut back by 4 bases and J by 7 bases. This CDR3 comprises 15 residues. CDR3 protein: CASSSGDRTGVEQYF. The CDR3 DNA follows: TGTGCCAGCAGCTCAGGGGACAGGACAGGGGTTGAGCAGTACTTC.

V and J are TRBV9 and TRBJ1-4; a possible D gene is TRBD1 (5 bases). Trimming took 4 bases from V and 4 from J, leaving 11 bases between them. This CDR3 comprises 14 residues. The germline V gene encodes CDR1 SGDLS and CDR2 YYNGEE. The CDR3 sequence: CASSPQGGNEKLFF. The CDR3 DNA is TGTGCCAGCAGCCCCCAGGGTGGTAATGAAAAACTGTTTTTT. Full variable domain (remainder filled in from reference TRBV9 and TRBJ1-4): DSGVTQTPKHLITATGQRVTLRCSPRSGDLSVYWYQQSLDQGLQFLIQYYNGEERAKGNILERFSAQQFPDLHSELNLSSLELGDSALYFCASSPQGGNEKLFFGSGTQLSVL.

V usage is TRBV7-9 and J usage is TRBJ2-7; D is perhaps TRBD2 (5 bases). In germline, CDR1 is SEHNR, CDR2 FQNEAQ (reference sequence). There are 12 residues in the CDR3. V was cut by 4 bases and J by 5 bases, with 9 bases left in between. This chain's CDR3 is CASSSPEDEQYF. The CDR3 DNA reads TGTGCCAGCAGCTCGCCGGAGGACGAGCAGTACTTC.